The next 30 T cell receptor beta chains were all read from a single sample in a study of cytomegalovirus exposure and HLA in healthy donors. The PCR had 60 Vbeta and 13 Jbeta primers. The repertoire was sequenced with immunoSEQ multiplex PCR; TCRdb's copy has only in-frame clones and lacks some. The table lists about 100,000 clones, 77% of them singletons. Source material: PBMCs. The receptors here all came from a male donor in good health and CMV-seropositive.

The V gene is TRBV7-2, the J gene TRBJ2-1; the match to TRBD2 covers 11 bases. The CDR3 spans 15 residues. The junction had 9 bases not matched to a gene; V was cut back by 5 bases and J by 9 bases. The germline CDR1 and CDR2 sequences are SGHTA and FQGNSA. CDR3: CASSHTSGREGEQFF. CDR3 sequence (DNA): TGTGCCAGCAGCCATACTAGCGGGAGAGAGGGTGAGCAGTTCTTC.

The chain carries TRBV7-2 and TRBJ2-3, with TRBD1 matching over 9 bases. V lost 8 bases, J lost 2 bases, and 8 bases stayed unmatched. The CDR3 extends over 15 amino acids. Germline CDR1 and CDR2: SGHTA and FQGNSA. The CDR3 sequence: CASGRTGGDTDTQYF. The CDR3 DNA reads TGTGCCAGCGGCCGAACAGGGGGCGACACAGATACGCAGTATTTT.

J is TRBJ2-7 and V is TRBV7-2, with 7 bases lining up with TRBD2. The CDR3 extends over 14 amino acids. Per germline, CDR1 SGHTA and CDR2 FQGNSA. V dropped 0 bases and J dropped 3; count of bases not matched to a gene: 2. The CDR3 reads CASSLAGGSYEQYF. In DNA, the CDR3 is TGTGCCAGCAGCTTAGCCGGCGGGAGCTACGAGCAGTACTTC. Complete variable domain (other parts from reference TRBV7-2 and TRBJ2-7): GAGVSQSPSNKVTEKGKDVELRCDPISGHTALYWYRQSLGQGLEFLIYFQGNSAPDKSGLPSDRFSAERTGGSVSTLTIQRTQQEDSAVYLCASSLAGGSYEQYFGPGTRLTVT.

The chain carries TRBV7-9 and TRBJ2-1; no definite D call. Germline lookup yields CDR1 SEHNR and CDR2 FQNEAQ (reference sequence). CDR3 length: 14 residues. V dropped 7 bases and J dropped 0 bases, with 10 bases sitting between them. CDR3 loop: CASTLPSSYNEQFF. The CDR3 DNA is TGTGCCAGCACCCTACCGAGCTCCTACAATGAGCAGTTCTTC.

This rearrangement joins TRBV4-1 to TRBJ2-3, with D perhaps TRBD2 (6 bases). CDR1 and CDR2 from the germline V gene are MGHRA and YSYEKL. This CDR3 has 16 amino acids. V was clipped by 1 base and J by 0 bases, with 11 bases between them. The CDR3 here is CASSQGKAGSTDTQYF. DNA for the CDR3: TGCGCCAGCAGCCAAGGTAAAGCGGGCAGCACAGATACGCAGTATTTT.

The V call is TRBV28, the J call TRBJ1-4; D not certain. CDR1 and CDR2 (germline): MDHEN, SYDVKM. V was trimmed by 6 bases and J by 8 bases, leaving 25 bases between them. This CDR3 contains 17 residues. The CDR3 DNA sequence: TGTGCCAGCAGCCTAATGGAGGAGTTCCCACAAAGGGAAAAACTGTTTTTT. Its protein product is CASSLMEEFPQREKLFF.

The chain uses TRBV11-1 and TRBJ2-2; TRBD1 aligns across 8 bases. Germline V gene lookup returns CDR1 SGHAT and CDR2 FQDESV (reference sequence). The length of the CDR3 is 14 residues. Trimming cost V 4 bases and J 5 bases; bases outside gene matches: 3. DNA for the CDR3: TGTGCCAGCAGCTCCGGGACAGGTACCGGGGAGCTGTTTTTT. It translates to CASSSGTGTGELFF. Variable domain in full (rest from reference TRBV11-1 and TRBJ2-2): EAEVAQSPRYKITEKSQAVAFWCDPISGHATLYWYRQILGQGPELLVQFQDESVVDDSQLPKDRFSAERLKGVDSTLKIQPAELGDSAMYLCASSSGTGTGELFFGEGSRLTVL.

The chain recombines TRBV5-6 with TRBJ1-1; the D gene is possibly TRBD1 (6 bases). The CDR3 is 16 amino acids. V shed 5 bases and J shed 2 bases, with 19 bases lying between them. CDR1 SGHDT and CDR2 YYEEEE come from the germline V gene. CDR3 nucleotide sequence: TGTGCCAGCAGACCTTCTCGACAGGTAACCAACACTGAAGCTTTCTTT. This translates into CASRPSRQVTNTEAFF.

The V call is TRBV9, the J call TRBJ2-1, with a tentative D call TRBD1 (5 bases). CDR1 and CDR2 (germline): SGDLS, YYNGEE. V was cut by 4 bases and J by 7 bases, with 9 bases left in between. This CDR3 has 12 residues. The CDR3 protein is CASSQRGNEQFF. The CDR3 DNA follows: TGTGCCAGCAGCCAAAGGGGTAATGAGCAGTTCTTC. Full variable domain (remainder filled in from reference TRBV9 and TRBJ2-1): DSGVTQTPKHLITATGQRVTLRCSPRSGDLSVYWYQQSLDQGLQFLIQYYNGEERAKGNILERFSAQQFPDLHSELNLSSLELGDSALYFCASSQRGNEQFFGPGTRLTVL.

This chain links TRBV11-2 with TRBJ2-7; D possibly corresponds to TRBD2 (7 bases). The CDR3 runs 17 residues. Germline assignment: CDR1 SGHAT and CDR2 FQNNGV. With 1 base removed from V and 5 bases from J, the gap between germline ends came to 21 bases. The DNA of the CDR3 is TGTGCCAGCAGCTTAGGCCCCCCTGGCGGGGGCCTCGACGAGCAGTACTTC. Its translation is CASSLGPPGGGLDEQYF.

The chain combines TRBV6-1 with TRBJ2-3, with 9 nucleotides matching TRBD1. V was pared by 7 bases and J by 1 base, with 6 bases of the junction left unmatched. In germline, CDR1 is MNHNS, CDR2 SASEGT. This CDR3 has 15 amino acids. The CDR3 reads CASTPRTGGTDTQYF. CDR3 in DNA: TGTGCCAGCACCCCCCGGACAGGGGGCACAGATACGCAGTATTTT.

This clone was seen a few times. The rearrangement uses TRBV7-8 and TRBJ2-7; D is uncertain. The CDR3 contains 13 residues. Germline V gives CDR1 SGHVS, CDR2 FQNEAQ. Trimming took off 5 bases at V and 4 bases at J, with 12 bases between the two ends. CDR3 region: CASSPNRVYEQYF. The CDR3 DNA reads TGTGCCAGCAGCCCTAACCGCGTTTACGAGCAGTACTTC.

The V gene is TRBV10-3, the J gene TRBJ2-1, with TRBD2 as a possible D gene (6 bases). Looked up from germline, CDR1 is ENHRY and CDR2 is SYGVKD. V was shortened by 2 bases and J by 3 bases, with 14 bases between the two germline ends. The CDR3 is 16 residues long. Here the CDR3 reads CAISEPRGSNYNEQFF. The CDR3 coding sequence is TGTGCCATCAGTGAGCCACGGGGGAGTAACTACAATGAGCAGTTCTTC.

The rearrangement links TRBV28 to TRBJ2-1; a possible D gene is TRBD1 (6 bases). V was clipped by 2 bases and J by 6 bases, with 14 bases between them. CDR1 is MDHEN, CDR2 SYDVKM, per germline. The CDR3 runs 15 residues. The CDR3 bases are TGTGCCAGCAGTTTAAGGCGGCCCAGGGGCAATGAGCAGTTCTTC. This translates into CASSLRRPRGNEQFF.

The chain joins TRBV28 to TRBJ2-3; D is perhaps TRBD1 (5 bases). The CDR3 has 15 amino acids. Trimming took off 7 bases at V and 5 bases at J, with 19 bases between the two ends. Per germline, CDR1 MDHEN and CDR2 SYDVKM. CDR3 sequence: CASTTFQGSRDTQYF. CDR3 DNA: TGTGCCAGCACGACCTTCCAGGGTTCGAGAGATACGCAGTATTTT.

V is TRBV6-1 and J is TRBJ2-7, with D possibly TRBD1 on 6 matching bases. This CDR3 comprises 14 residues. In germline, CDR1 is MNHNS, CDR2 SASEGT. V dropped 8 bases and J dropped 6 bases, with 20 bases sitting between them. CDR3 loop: CASWSGASRSEQYF. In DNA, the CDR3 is TGTGCCAGCTGGTCAGGGGCGTCCCGCAGCGAGCAGTACTTC.

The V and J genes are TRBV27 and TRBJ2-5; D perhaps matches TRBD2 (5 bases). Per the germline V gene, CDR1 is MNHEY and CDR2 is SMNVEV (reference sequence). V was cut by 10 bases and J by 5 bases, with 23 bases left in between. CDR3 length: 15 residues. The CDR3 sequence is CAIVWETPTAETQYF. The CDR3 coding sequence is TGTGCCATCGTGTGGGAGACTCCCACTGCCGAGACCCAGTACTTC.

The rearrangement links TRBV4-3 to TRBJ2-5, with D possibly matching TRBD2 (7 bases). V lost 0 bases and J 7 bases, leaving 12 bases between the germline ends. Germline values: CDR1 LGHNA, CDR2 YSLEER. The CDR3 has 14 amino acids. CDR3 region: CASSQDGGPRTQYF. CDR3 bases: TGCGCCAGCAGCCAAGACGGGGGGCCCAGGACCCAGTACTTC.

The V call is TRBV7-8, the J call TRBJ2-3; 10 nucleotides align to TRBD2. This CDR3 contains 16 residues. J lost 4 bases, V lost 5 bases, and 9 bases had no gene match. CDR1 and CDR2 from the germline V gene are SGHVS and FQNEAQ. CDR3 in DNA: TGTGCCAGCAGCCCCTGGACTAGCGGCCGAGCAGATACGCAGTATTTT. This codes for CASSPWTSGRADTQYF.

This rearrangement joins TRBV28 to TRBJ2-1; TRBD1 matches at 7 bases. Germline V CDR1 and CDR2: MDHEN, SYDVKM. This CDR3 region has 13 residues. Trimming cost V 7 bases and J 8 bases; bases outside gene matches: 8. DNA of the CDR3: TGTGCCAGCACCTCCGAGGGGGCAGATGAGCAGTTCTTC. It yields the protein CASTSEGADEQFF.

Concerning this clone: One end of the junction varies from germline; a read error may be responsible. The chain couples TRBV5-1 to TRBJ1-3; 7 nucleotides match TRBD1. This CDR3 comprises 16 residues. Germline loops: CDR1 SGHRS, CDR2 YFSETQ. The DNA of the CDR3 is TGCGCCAGCAGTTTGGGCGGGACAGCCTCTGGAAACACCATATATTTT. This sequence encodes CASSLGGTASGNTIYF.

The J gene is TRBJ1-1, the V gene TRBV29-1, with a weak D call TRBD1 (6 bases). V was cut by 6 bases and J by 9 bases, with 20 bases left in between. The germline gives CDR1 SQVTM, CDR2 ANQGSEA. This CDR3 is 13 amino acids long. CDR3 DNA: TGCAGCGTCTTCGAACAGGGTGTTGAGAAAGCTTTCTTT. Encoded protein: CSVFEQGVEKAFF.

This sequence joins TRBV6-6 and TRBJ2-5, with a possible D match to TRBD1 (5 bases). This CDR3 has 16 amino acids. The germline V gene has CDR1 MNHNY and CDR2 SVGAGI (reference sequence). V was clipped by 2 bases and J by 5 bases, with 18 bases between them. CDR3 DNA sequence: TGTGCCAGCAGTTACGGGTCGACAGCCCATGTCGAGACCCAGTACTTC. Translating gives CASSYGSTAHVETQYF.

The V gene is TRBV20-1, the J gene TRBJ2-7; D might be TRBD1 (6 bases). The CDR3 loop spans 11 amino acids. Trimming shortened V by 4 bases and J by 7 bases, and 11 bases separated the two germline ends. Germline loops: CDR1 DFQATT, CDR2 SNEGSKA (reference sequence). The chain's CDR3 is CSATGGREQYF. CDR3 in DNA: TGCAGTGCTACTGGGGGCCGTGAGCAGTACTTC.

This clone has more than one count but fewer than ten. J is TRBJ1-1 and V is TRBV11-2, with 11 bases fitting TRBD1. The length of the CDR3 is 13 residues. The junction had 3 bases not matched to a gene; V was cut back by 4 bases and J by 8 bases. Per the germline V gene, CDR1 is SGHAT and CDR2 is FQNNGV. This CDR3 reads CASSSRTGGEAFF. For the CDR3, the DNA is TGTGCCAGCAGCTCACGGACAGGGGGCGAAGCTTTCTTT.

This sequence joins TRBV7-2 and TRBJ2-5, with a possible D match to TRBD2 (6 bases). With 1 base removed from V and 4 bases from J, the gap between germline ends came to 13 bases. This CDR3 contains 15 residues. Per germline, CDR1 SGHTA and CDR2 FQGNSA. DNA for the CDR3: TGTGCCAGCAGCTTAGAACGCGGGACGGGAGAGACCCAGTACTTC. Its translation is CASSLERGTGETQYF.

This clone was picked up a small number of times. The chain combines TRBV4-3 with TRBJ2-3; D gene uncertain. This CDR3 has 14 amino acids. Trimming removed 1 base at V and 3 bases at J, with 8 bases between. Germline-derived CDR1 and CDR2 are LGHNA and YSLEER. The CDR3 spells CASSQVVTTDTQYF. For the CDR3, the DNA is TGCGCCAGCAGCCAAGTCGTTACTACAGATACGCAGTATTTT.

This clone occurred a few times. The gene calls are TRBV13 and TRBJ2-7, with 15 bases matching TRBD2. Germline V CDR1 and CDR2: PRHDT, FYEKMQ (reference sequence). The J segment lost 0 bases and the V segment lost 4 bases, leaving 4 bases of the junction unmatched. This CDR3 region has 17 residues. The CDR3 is CASSSGTSGRSSYEQYF. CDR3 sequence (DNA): TGTGCCAGCAGCTCCGGGACTAGCGGGAGGAGCTCCTACGAGCAGTACTTC.

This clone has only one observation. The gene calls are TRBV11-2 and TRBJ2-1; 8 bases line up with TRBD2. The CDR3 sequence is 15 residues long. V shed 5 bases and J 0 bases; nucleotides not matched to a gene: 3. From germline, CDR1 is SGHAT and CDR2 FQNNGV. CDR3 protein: CASSTTSGSYNEQFF. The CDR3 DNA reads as TGTGCCAGCAGCACTACTAGCGGCTCCTACAATGAGCAGTTCTTC.

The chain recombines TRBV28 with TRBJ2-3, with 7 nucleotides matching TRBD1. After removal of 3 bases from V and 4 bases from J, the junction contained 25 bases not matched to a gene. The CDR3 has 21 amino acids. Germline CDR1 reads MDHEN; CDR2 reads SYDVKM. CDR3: CASSFEYELGLRQGDADTQYF. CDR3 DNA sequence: TGTGCCAGCAGTTTTGAGTATGAACTGGGTCTCAGACAGGGCGACGCAGATACGCAGTATTTT.